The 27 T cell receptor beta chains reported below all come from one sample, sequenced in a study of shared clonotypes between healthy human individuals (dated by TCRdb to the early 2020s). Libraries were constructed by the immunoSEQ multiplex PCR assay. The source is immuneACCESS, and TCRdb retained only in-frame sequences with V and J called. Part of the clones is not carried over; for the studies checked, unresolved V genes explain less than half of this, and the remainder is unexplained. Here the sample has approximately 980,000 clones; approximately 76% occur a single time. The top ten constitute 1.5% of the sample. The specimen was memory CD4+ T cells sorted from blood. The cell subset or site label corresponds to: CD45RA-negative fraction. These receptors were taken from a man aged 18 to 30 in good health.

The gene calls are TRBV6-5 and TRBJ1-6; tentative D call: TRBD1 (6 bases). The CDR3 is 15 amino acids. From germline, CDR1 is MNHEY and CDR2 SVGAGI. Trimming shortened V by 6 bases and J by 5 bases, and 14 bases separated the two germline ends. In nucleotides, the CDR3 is TGTGCCAGCAGATACGGACAGACAAATAATTCACCCCTCCACTTT. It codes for CASRYGQTNNSPLHF.

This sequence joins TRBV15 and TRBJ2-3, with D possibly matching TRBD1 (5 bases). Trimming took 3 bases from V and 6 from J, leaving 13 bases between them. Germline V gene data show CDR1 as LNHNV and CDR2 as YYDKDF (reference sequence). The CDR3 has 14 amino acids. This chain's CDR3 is CATSSANRGDTQYF. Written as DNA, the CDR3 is TGTGCCACCAGCAGCGCCAATAGGGGCGATACGCAGTATTTT.

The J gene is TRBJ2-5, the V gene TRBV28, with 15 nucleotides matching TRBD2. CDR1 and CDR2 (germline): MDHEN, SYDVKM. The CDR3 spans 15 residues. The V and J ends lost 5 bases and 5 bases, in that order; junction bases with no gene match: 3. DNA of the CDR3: TGTGCCAGCAGTATGGGGACTAGCGGGGGGGAGACCCAGTACTTC. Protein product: CASSMGTSGGETQYF.

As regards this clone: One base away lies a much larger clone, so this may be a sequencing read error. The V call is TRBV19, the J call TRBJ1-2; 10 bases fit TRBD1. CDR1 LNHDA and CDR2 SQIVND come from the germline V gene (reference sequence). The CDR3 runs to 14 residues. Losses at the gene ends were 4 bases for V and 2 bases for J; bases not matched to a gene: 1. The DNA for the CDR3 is TGTGCCAGTAGTACGGGACAGGGGAACTATGGCTACACCTTC. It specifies CASSTGQGNYGYTF.

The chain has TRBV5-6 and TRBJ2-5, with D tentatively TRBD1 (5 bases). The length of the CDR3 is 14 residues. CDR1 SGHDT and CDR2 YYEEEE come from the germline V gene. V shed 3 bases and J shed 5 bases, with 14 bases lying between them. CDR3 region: CASSSDTTLETQYF. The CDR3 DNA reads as TGTGCCAGCAGCTCGGACACGACATTGGAGACCCAGTACTTC.

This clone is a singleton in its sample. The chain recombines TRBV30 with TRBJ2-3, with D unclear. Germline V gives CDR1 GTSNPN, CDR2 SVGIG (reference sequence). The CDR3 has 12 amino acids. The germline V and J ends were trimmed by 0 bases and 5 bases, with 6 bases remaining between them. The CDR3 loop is CAWSVTRDTQYF. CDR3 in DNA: TGTGCCTGGAGTGTAACCCGAGATACGCAGTATTTT.

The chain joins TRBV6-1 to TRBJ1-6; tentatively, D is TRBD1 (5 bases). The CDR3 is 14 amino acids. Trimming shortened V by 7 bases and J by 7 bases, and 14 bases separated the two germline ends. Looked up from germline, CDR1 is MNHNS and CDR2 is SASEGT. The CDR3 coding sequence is TGTGCCAGCACCCCTGACAGACTAAATTCACCCCTCCACTTT. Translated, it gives CASTPDRLNSPLHF.

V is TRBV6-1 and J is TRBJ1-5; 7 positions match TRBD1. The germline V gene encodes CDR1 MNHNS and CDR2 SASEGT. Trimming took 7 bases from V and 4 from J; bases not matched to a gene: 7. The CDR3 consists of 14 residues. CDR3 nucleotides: TGTGCCAGCAAATGGACAGGCCAGAATCAGCCCCAGCATTTT. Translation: CASKWTGQNQPQHF.

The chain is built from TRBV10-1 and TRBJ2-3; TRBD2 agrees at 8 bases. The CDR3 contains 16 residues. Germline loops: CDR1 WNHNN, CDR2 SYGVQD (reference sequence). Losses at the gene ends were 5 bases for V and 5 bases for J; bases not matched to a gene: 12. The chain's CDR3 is CASSWTSRSAIDTQYF. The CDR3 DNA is TGCGCCAGCAGTTGGACTAGCCGCTCGGCTATAGATACGCAGTATTTT.

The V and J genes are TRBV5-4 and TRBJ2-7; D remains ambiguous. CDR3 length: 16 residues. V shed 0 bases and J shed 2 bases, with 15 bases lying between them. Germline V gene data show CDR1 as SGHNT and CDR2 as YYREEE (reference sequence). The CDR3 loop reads CASSLVAAAIAYEQYF. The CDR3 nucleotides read TGTGCCAGCAGCTTGGTGGCGGCAGCCATCGCCTACGAGCAGTACTTC. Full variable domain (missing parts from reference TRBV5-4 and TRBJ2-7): ETGVTQSPTHLIKTRGQQVTLRCSSQSGHNTVSWYQQALGQGPQFIFQYYREEENGRGNFPPRFSGLQFPNYSSELNVNALELDDSALYLCASSLVAAAIAYEQYFGPGTRLTVT.

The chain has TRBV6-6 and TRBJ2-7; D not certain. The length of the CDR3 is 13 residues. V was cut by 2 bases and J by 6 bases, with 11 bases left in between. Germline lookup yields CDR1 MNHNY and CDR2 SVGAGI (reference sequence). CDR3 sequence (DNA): TGTGCCAGCAGTTACCAAGGACCCTCCGAGCAGTACTTC. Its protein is CASSYQGPSEQYF.

CDR3 protein: CASKPPGLAGGYNEQFF. Written as DNA, the CDR3 is TGTGCCAGCAAACCACCCGGACTAGCGGGGGGCTACAATGAGCAGTTCTTC. This rearrangement joins TRBV28 to TRBJ2-1; TRBD2 matches at 14 bases. The CDR3 is 17 amino acids. V dropped 7 bases and J dropped 3; count of bases not matched to a gene: 8. Germline V lookup: CDR1 MDHEN, CDR2 SYDVKM.

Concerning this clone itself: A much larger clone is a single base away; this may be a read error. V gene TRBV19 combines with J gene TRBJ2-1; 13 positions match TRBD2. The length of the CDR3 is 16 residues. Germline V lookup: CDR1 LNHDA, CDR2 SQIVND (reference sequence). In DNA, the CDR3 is TGTGTCAGTAGTATCACTAGCGGGAGGGCTAGGAATGAGCAGTTCTTC. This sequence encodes CVSSITSGRARNEQFF.

The CDR3 is CASSSDVRSPLHF. Here the CDR3 DNA reads TGTGCCAGCAGCTCGGATGTACGGTCACCCCTCCACTTT. The chain combines TRBV7-3 with TRBJ1-6; D is unclear. This CDR3 region has 13 residues. Trimming stripped 4 bases from V and 10 bases from J, with 11 bases between. The germline V gene encodes CDR1 SGHTA and CDR2 FQGTGA.

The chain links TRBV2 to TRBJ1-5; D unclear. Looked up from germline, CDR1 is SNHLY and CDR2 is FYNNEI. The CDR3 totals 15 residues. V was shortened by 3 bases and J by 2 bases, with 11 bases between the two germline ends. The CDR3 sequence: CASSDGGMGNQPQHF. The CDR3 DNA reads TGTGCCAGCAGTGACGGCGGGATGGGCAATCAGCCCCAGCATTTT.

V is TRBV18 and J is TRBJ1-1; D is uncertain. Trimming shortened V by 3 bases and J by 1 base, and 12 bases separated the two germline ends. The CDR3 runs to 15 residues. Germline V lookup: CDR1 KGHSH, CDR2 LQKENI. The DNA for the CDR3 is TGTGCCAGCTCACCTGGACTCCTTGGGAACACTGAAGCTTTCTTT. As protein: CASSPGLLGNTEAFF.

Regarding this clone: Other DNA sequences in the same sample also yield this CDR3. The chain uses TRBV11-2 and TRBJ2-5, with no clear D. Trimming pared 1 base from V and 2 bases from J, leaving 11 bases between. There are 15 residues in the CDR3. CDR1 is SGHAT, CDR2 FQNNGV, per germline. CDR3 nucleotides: TGTGCCAGCAGCTTAGGGGCCGGATCACAAGAGACCCAGTACTTC. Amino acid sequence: CASSLGAGSQETQYF.

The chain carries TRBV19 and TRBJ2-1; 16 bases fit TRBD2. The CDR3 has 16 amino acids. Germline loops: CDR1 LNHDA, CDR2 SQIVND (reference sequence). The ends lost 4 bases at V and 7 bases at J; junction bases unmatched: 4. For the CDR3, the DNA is TGTGCCAGTAGTAAGGGACTAGCGGGAGGGCTAAATGAGCAGTTCTTC. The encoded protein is CASSKGLAGGLNEQFF. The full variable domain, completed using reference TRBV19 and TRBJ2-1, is DGGITQSPKYLFRKEGQNVTLSCEQNLNHDAMYWYRQDPGQGLRLIYYSQIVNDFQKGDIAEGYSVSREKKESFPLTVTSAQKNPTAFYLCASSKGLAGGLNEQFFGPGTRLTVL.

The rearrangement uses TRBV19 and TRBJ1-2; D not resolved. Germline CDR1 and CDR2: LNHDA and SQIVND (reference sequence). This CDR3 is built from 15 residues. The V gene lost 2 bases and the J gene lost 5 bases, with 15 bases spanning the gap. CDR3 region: CASSINSGSVYGYTF. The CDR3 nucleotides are TGTGCCAGTAGTATAAATTCGGGGTCCGTTTATGGCTACACCTTC.

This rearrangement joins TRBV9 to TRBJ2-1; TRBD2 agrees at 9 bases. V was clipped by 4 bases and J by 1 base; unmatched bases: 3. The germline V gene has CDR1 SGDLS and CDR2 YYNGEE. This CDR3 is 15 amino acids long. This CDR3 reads CASSRLAESYNEQFF. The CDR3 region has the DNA TGTGCCAGCAGCAGACTAGCGGAATCCTACAATGAGCAGTTCTTC.

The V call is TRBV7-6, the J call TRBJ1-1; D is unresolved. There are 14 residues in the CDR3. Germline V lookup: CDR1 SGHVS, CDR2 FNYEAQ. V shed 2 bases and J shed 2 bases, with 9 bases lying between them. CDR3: CASSLMAQNTEAFF. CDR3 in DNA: TGTGCCAGCAGCTTAATGGCCCAAAACACTGAAGCTTTCTTT.

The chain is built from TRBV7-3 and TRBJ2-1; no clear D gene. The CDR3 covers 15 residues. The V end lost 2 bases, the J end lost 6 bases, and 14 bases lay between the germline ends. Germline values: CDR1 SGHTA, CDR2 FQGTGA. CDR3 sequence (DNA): TGTGCCAGCAGCTTATTTTGGGGTAGTGGCAATGAGCAGTTCTTC. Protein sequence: CASSLFWGSGNEQFF.

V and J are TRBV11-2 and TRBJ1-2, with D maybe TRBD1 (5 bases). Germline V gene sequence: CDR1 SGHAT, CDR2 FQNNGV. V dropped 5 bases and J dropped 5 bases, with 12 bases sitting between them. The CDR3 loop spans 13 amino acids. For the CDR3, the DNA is TGTGCCAGCAGCAGGCCGGGGGAATATGGCTACACCTTC. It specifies CASSRPGEYGYTF.

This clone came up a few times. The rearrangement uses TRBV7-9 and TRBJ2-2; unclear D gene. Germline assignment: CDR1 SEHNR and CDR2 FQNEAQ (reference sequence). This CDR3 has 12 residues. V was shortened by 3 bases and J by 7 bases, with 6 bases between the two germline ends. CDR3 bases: TGTGCCAGCAGCTTGAGTCACGGGGAGCTGTTTTTT. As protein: CASSLSHGELFF.

The CDR3 loop reads CASSYGTGVMNTEAFF. As DNA, the CDR3 is TGTGCCAGCAGTTATGGGACAGGGGTTATGAACACTGAAGCTTTCTTT. The chain links TRBV6-6 to TRBJ1-1; 10 nucleotides align to TRBD1. Germline CDR1 and CDR2: MNHNY and SVGAGI (reference sequence). This CDR3 contains 16 residues. The V and J ends lost 3 bases and 0 bases, in that order; junction bases with no gene match: 4.

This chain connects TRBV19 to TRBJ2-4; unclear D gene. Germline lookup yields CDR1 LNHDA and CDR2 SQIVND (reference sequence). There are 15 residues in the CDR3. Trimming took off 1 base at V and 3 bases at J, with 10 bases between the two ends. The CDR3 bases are TGTGCCAGTAGTATAGCCCTCAGTGGCAAAAACATTCAGTACTTC. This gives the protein CASSIALSGKNIQYF.

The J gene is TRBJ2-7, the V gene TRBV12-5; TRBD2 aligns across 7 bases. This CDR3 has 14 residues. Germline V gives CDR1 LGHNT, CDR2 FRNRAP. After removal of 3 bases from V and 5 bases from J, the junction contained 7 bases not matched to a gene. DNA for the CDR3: TGTGCTAGTGGTTTTGCGGGAGCAGTCGACGAGCAGTACTTC. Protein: CASGFAGAVDEQYF.